These 8 T cell receptor beta chains share one sample of origin, sequenced in a study of T cell repertoires in cytomegalovirus infection. MiXCR, run by TCRdb on the reads, gives a single entry per CDR3 protein. The sample lists 100,000 or so distinct CDR3 sequences, roughly 40% occurring once. The antigens for these receptors are not known. The specimen was CD8+ T cells from cultured PBMCs, collected from culture after CMV antigen stimulation. These receptors originate from a human donor in good health (CMV status not recorded). Some clones in this sample may be carry-over from other donors' samples.

Written as DNA, the CDR3 is TGTGCCAGCAGCCAATTTCAGGGACAGGGCTATGGCTACACCTTC. Encoded protein: CASSQFQGQGYGYTF. This chain joins TRBV4-2 and TRBJ1-2, with TRBD1 matching 9 bases. The junction had 5 bases not matched to a gene; V was cut back by 2 bases and J by 4 bases. The germline V gene has CDR1 LGHNA and CDR2 YNFKEQ. The length of the CDR3 is 15 residues.

The table lists this clonotype with a few counts. The chain has TRBV12-3 or TRBV12-4 and TRBJ1-5; no reliable D call. Trimming stripped 3 bases from V and 0 bases from J, with 9 bases between. This CDR3 is built from 15 residues. CDR3 residues: CASSFKGDSNQPQHF. CDR3 DNA: TGTGCCAGCAGTTTTAAGGGAGATAGCAATCAGCCCCAGCATTTT.

This chain's CDR3 is CASSCPRGRDGYTF. The CDR3, as DNA: TGTGCCAGCAGCTGCCCCAGGGGGCGCGATGGCTACACCTTC. This chain joins TRBV7-9 and TRBJ1-2; the match to TRBD1 covers 8 bases. With V trimmed by 4 bases and J by 6 bases, 7 bases remained unmatched. Germline loops: CDR1 SEHNR, CDR2 FQNEAQ (reference sequence). This CDR3 is built from 14 residues.

This rearrangement joins TRBV28 to TRBJ2-1; 13 bases fit TRBD2. The CDR3 contains 17 residues. CDR1 is MDHEN and CDR2 is SYDVKM in the germline V gene. The trim removed 7 bases at V and 3 bases at J, leaving 9 bases unmatched. This CDR3 is CASNSLGLAGVYNEQFF. DNA of the CDR3: TGTGCCAGCAATTCCCTCGGACTAGCGGGGGTCTACAATGAGCAGTTCTTC.

V gene TRBV19 combines with J gene TRBJ1-5; 8 bases are shared with TRBD1. Trimming cost V 6 bases and J 5 bases; bases outside gene matches: 18. Germline V gene data show CDR1 as LNHDA and CDR2 as SQIVND (reference sequence). This CDR3 region has 18 residues. CDR3 residues: CASSTRLTRDRSDQPQHF. The CDR3 DNA sequence: TGTGCCAGTAGCACGCGACTGACGAGGGACAGGTCGGATCAGCCCCAGCATTTT.

This clonotype appeared a few times. The chain uses TRBV7-8 and TRBJ2-7; D unresolved. Trimming shortened V by 4 bases and J by 0 bases, and 10 bases separated the two germline ends. Germline CDR1 is SGHVS and CDR2 is FQNEAQ. The CDR3 runs to 14 residues. Here the CDR3 reads CASSSGRNSYEQYF. CDR3 DNA sequence: TGTGCCAGCAGCTCCGGACGGAACTCCTACGAGCAGTACTTC.

J is TRBJ1-3 and V is TRBV7-9; D unclear. Germline CDR1 reads SEHNR; CDR2 reads FQNEAQ (reference sequence). This CDR3 contains 12 residues. Trimming took 2 bases from V and 4 from J, leaving 3 bases between them. The CDR3 region has the DNA TGTGCCAGCAGCTTAAGCGGAAACACCATATATTTT. Protein product: CASSLSGNTIYF. The whole variable domain, filled in from reference TRBV7-9 and TRBJ1-3, reads DTGVSQNPRHKITKRGQNVTFRCDPISEHNRLYWYRQTLGQGPEFLTYFQNEAQLEKSRLLSDRFSAERPKGSFSTLEIQRTEQGDSAMYLCASSLSGNTIYFGEGSWLTVV.

The chain couples TRBV12-3 or TRBV12-4 to TRBJ2-7, with D hard to call. This CDR3 has 12 amino acids. V gave up 3 bases and J gave up 5 bases, with 8 bases separating them. The CDR3 DNA reads as TGTGCCAGCAGTTTCGTCCCCCACGAGCAGTACTTC. Protein product: CASSFVPHEQYF.